Below, 17 T cell receptor beta chains from the same sample are listed, as sequenced in a study of cytomegalovirus exposure and HLA in healthy donors. TCRdb keeps only in-frame clones here, not all; method: immunoSEQ multiplex PCR. Of fewer than 120,000 clones in the sample, roughly nine tenths were seen once. The sample taken for sequencing was PBMCs. Receptor source: a woman aged 18-29 years in good health and CMV-seronegative.

V and J are TRBV18 and TRBJ1-1, with 8 positions matching TRBD1. V was pared by 5 bases and J by 0 bases, with 8 bases of the junction left unmatched. CDR1 is KGHSH and CDR2 is LQKENI in the germline V gene. The CDR3 sequence is 16 residues long. The CDR3 DNA reads as TGTGCCAGCTCATCAGACAGGGGCCTGATGAACACTGAAGCTTTCTTT. Translating gives CASSSDRGLMNTEAFF.

The V call is TRBV7-9, the J call TRBJ1-2, with a possible D match to TRBD1 (5 bases). This CDR3 is 13 amino acids long. The V gene lost 2 bases and the J gene lost 8 bases, with 12 bases spanning the gap. Germline V gene lookup returns CDR1 SEHNR and CDR2 FQNEAQ (reference sequence). The CDR3 loop is CASSLSRGKGYTF. CDR3 sequence (DNA): TGTGCCAGCAGCTTAAGCCGGGGGAAAGGCTACACCTTC.

The rearrangement uses TRBV4-3 and TRBJ2-5; no firm D call. V lost 4 bases, J lost 4 bases, and 19 bases lay in between. Germline V gene lookup returns CDR1 LGHNA and CDR2 YSLEER. The CDR3 sequence is 16 residues long. DNA of the CDR3: TGCGCCAGCAGCCGGCAGCGAGCGTCGATAACAGAGACCCAGTACTTC. Its protein product is CASSRQRASITETQYF.

This chain uses TRBV2 with TRBJ2-3; D call uncertain. This CDR3 contains 13 residues. V was shortened by 7 bases and J by 1 base, with 9 bases between the two germline ends. Germline lookup yields CDR1 SNHLY and CDR2 FYNNEI. The CDR3 is CASTFVGTDTQYF. CDR3 in DNA: TGTGCCAGCACCTTCGTAGGCACAGATACGCAGTATTTT.

V and J are TRBV6-5 and TRBJ1-1; D gene uncertain. The CDR3 loop spans 14 amino acids. V gave up 5 bases and J gave up 6 bases, with 16 bases separating them. Germline V CDR1 and CDR2: MNHEY, SVGAGI. The CDR3 sequence: CASSRRAGSAEAFF. The DNA of the CDR3 is TGTGCCAGCAGTCGGCGGGCAGGAAGCGCTGAAGCTTTCTTT.

The J gene is TRBJ1-6, the V gene TRBV7-2; 7 positions match TRBD1. Germline values: CDR1 SGHTA, CDR2 FQGNSA. The CDR3 totals 16 residues. The V gene end was trimmed by 2 bases and the J gene end by 5 bases; junction bases not matched to a gene: 6. The CDR3 DNA is TGTGCCAGCAGCTTAACCCCGGACAGGAATAATTCACCCCTCCACTTT. Its translation: CASSLTPDRNNSPLHF.

In this sample, this clone turned up a few times. The chain has TRBV4-1 and TRBJ1-2, with 8 positions matching TRBD1. CDR1 and CDR2 (germline): MGHRA, YSYEKL. Trimming took 1 base from V and 8 from J; bases not matched to a gene: 9. This CDR3 is built from 15 residues. Here the CDR3 DNA reads TGCGCCAGCAGCCAAGGCCGACAGGGGCTTGAGGGCTACACCTTC. This gives the protein CASSQGRQGLEGYTF.

V gene TRBV5-4 combines with J gene TRBJ2-2; 10 positions agree with TRBD2. Trimming took 2 bases from V and 2 from J; bases not matched to a gene: 3. The CDR3 consists of 16 residues. CDR1 and CDR2 (germline): SGHNT, YYREEE (reference sequence). The DNA of the CDR3 is TGTGCCAGCAGCTTTAAGCGGGGGGGCAACACCGGGGAGCTGTTTTTT. Amino acid sequence: CASSFKRGGNTGELFF.

The chain is built from TRBV7-9 and TRBJ1-2; tentative D call: TRBD1 (5 bases). This CDR3 spans 16 amino acids. Trimming stripped 0 bases from V and 6 bases from J, with 17 bases between. Looked up from germline, CDR1 is SEHNR and CDR2 is FQNEAQ (reference sequence). CDR3 sequence: CASSLADRPYGHGYTF. CDR3 coding DNA: TGTGCCAGCAGCTTAGCCGACAGACCCTACGGCCATGGCTACACCTTC. Based on the CDR3 plus reference TRBV7-9 and TRBJ1-2, the full variable domain is DTGVSQNPRHKITKRGQNVTFRCDPISEHNRLYWYRQTLGQGPEFLTYFQNEAQLEKSRLLSDRFSAERPKGSFSTLEIQRTEQGDSAMYLCASSLADRPYGHGYTFGSGTRLTVV.

This chain links TRBV6-5 with TRBJ1-2; perhaps TRBD1 as D (5 bases). Germline V gives CDR1 MNHEY, CDR2 SVGAGI. Trimming cost V 2 bases and J 7 bases, with 8 bases left between them. The CDR3 covers 12 residues. In DNA, the CDR3 is TGTGCCAGCAGTTACGGCAGGGCTGGCTACACCTTC. Translated, it gives CASSYGRAGYTF.

The chain recombines TRBV27 with TRBJ2-7, with 14 bases fitting TRBD2. This CDR3 contains 17 residues. Germline V gene sequence: CDR1 MNHEY, CDR2 SMNVEV (reference sequence). V was clipped by 5 bases and J by 7 bases; unmatched bases: 13. CDR3 sequence reads: CASSPRLAGGPPLEQYF. The CDR3 region has the DNA TGTGCCAGCAGTCCCAGACTAGCGGGAGGGCCCCCGCTGGAGCAGTACTTC.

The chain uses TRBV9 and TRBJ2-3; D call uncertain. The CDR3 extends over 11 amino acids. Trimming left V 2 bases short and J 9 bases short, with 7 bases between. The germline V gene encodes CDR1 SGDLS and CDR2 YYNGEE. The CDR3: CASSVGPTQYF. The CDR3, as DNA: TGTGCCAGCAGCGTTGGGCCCACGCAGTATTTT.

V gene TRBV30 combines with J gene TRBJ1-2, with D unclear. The germline CDR1 and CDR2 sequences are GTSNPN and SVGIG (reference sequence). CDR3 length equals 13 residues. V was clipped by 4 bases and J by 3 bases, with 12 bases between them. CDR3 in amino acids: CAWKPKPHYGYTF. The CDR3 DNA sequence: TGTGCCTGGAAACCGAAGCCCCACTATGGCTACACCTTC. Complete variable domain (other parts from reference TRBV30 and TRBJ1-2): SQTIHQWPATLVQPVGSPLSLECTVEGTSNPNLYWYRQAAGRGLQLLFYSVGIGQISSEVPQNLSASRPQDRQFILSSKKLLLSDSGFYLCAWKPKPHYGYTFGSGTRLTVV.

This clone came up a few times. The rearrangement links TRBV5-1 to TRBJ1-5, with 7 bases matching TRBD1. The CDR3 is 15 amino acids. CDR1 and CDR2 from the germline V gene are SGHRS and YFSETQ. V dropped 0 bases and J dropped 7; count of bases not matched to a gene: 7. CDR3 bases: TGCGCCAGCAGCTTGGGACAGGGTGAGGGCCAGCCCCAGCATTTT. It codes for CASSLGQGEGQPQHF.

This clone came up once. The chain uses TRBV5-1 and TRBJ1-1; TRBD1 is a possible D gene (5 bases). The V end was cut by 0 bases, the J end by 5 bases, with 14 bases between. The length of the CDR3 is 15 residues. CDR1 is SGHRS and CDR2 is YFSETQ in the germline V gene. CDR3 DNA sequence: TGCGCCAGCAGCTTGGCCGGCAGGGATGGGACTGAAGCTTTCTTT. Its translation: CASSLAGRDGTEAFF.

CDR3 nucleotide sequence: TGTGCCAGCAGCTTCGGGGGACGGAACTATGGCTACACCTTC. It codes for CASSFGGRNYGYTF. The genes are TRBV11-2 and TRBJ1-2, with D tentatively TRBD1 (5 bases). This CDR3 is built from 14 residues. Germline CDR1 is SGHAT and CDR2 is FQNNGV. V was clipped by 3 bases and J by 2 bases, with 10 bases between them.

This clone was seen repeatedly, ten times or more. This chain connects TRBV4-2 to TRBJ2-3; TRBD2 matches 8 bases. The CDR3 runs 17 residues. Germline assignment: CDR1 LGHNA and CDR2 YNFKEQ. Losses at the gene ends were 4 bases for V and 1 base for J; bases not matched to a gene: 10. This CDR3 reads CASSPSRGGQGTDTQYF. The CDR3 DNA reads as TGTGCCAGCAGCCCGTCCCGGGGGGGCCAGGGCACAGATACGCAGTATTTT.